This is a list of T cell receptor beta chains from one sample in a study. TCRdb used MiXCR to reprocess the 5' RACE reads, holding one entry per CDR3 protein. The sample comprises about 43,000 distinct CDR3 sequences, 22% of which are singletons, and about 3.9% rests with the top ten. The sample was Tregs sorted from a lymph node. These receptors all stem from a female donor with breast cancer. The CDR3 runs from the conserved cysteine through the conserved F or W. D genes are given only for firm matches. Clone size appears in some rows only: once, few, many, or a class for an expanded clone.

D gene	V gene	clone size	J gene	CDR3 DNA	CDR3 protein
.	TRBV7-9	many	TRBJ1-1	TGTGCCAGCAGCCCGGGGGTGGGAGCTTTCTTT	CASSPGVGAFF
.	TRBV7-8	.	TRBJ1-2	TGTGCCAGCAGCTTGGCCTCCGGGGGTACGAGCTATGGCTACACCTTC	CASSLASGGTSYGYTF
.	TRBV7-2	.	TRBJ2-3	TGTACCAGCAGCTTAGGTAATTCGCCGGATACGCAGTATTTT	CTSSLGNSPDTQYF
.	TRBV12-3/TRBV12-4	few	TRBJ1-1	TGTGCCAGCAGCCAACAACAGGGATCTGAAGCTTTCTTT	CASSQQQGSEAFF
TRBD2	TRBV28	few	TRBJ2-3	TGTGCCAGCAGTCTACGACTAGCGGGAAGCACAGATACGCAGTATTTT	CASSLRLAGSTDTQYF
TRBD1	TRBV19	few	TRBJ1-1	TGTGCCAGTCAACAGGGGGCCGCCAATGCTGAAGCTTTCTTT	CASQQGAANAEAFF
TRBD1	TRBV11-2	many	TRBJ1-6	TGTGCCAGCAGCTTATTGGCGGGCGGGACAGAGGGTTCACCCCTCCACTTT	CASSLLAGGTEGSPLHF
TRBD2	TRBV6-2/TRBV6-3	.	TRBJ2-1	TGTGCCAGCAGTTACGGCGGGAGCGTCAATGAGCAGTTCTTC	CASSYGGSVNEQFF
TRBD2	TRBV5-1	.	TRBJ2-1	TGCGCCAGCAGCTTGGTGGGGTTTGGACTAGAAGAATCCTACAATGAGCAGTTCTTC	CASSLVGFGLEESYNEQFF
.	TRBV29-1	few	TRBJ2-2	TGCAGCGTTGATTCGGCATCAACCGGGGAGCTGTTTTTT	CSVDSASTGELFF
TRBD1	TRBV5-1	few	TRBJ1-1	TGCGCCAGCAGCTTGAACGGACAGGGCTTTTCGGGCACTGAAGCTTTCTTT	CASSLNGQGFSGTEAFF
.	TRBV3-1	few	TRBJ2-1	TGTGCCAGCAGCCCCCAGGGCGATGAGCAGTTCTTC	CASSPQGDEQFF
.	TRBV4-1	few	TRBJ1-1	TGCGCCAGCAGCCAAGATAGAGGGCTGAACACTGAAGCTTTCTTT	CASSQDRGLNTEAFF
.	TRBV2	once	TRBJ1-2	TGTGTCAGCAAAGACGACAGGAATTATGGCTACACCTTC	CVSKDDRNYGYTF
TRBD2	TRBV5-6	many	TRBJ2-3	TGTGCCAGCAGCTGGGGACTAGCGGGAGCGACGCAGTATTTT	CASSWGLAGATQYF
.	TRBV7-2	.	TRBJ2-7	TGTACCAGCAGCTTAGCGGGGTACGAGCAGTACTTC	CTSSLAGYEQYF
TRBD2	TRBV20-1	few	TRBJ2-1	TGCAGTGCTAGGGTACTAGCGGGGGTAAACAATGAGCAGTTCTTC	CSARVLAGVNNEQFF
TRBD1	TRBV25-1	.	TRBJ1-2	TGTGCCAGCAGTCAGGGGGGCTATGGCTACACCTTC	CASSQGGYGYTF
.	TRBV6-5	many	TRBJ1-1	TGTGCCAGCAACCTCGGGCGGGTAACCCACACTGAAGCTTTCTTT	CASNLGRVTHTEAFF
.	TRBV9	.	TRBJ1-1	TGTGCCAGCAGTGAGCTACAGAGGAACACTGAAGCTTTCTTT	CASSELQRNTEAFF
TRBD1	TRBV5-4	many	TRBJ1-2	TGTGCCAGCAGCTTGGGGCCCGACAGGGGTATGAGCTACACCTTC	CASSLGPDRGMSYTF
.	TRBV12-3/TRBV12-4	.	TRBJ1-4	TGTGCCAGCAGTAATGGAAAACACGCAACTAATGAAAAACTGTTTTTT	CASSNGKHATNEKLFF
.	TRBV9	.	TRBJ1-2	TGTGCCAGCAGCGTATCTCTTCACGATGGCTACACCTTC	CASSVSLHDGYTF
.	TRBV2	.	TRBJ2-1	TGTGCCAGCAGTCGGAGGGCCGGCTACAATGAGCAGTTCTTC	CASSRRAGYNEQFF
TRBD1	TRBV28	many	TRBJ2-7	TGTGCCAGCAGTTTAATGAGGACAGGGGGCGACGAGCAGTACTTC	CASSLMRTGGDEQYF
.	TRBV6-1	many	TRBJ1-2	TGTGCCAGCAGTGAACGGGGTTACTATGGCTACACCTTC	CASSERGYYGYTF
.	TRBV9	few	TRBJ2-7	TGTGCCAGCAGCGTTGAGGGAAAAGAGGATTACGAGCAGTACTTC	CASSVEGKEDYEQYF
TRBD2	TRBV2	.	TRBJ2-1	TGTGCCAGCAGTGAGGGGACTAGCGATGAGCAGTTCTTC	CASSEGTSDEQFF
TRBD1	TRBV6-5	.	TRBJ2-2	TGTGCCAGCAGCCCCGGGACAGGGGGCGGCGGGGAGCTGTTTTTT	CASSPGTGGGGELFF
TRBD2	TRBV5-5	few	TRBJ2-4	TGTGCCAGCAGCCTTACGACTAGCGGGTTTGACGGGTACTTC	CASSLTTSGFDGYF
.	TRBV20-1	many	TRBJ1-5	TGCAGTGCTAGCCCCCGAGGACAAGCCTGGCAGCCCCAGCATTTT	CSASPRGQAWQPQHF
TRBD2	TRBV18	.	TRBJ2-1	TGTGCCAGCTCACCACAGAGGACTAGCGGGAATGAGCAGTTCTTC	CASSPQRTSGNEQFF
.	TRBV9	.	TRBJ2-7	TGTGCCAGCAGCCTTACAGGGAGCTCTACCTACGAGCAGTACTTC	CASSLTGSSTYEQYF
.	TRBV20-1	.	TRBJ2-5	TGCAGTGCTGCCTCCCTGCCCCAAGAGACCCAGTACTTC	CSAASLPQETQYF
.	TRBV6-5	.	TRBJ1-1	TGTGCCAGCAGTATCGGACCGGGCGGGAACACTGAAGCTTTCTTT	CASSIGPGGNTEAFF
.	TRBV9	few	TRBJ2-3	TGTGCCAGCAGCGTAGACTTGTCGAACGCAGATACGCAGTATTTT	CASSVDLSNADTQYF
.	TRBV11-1	few	TRBJ2-5	TGTGCCAGCAGCTTGTCCCAGGAAGAGACCCAGTACTTC	CASSLSQEETQYF
TRBD2	TRBV28	few	TRBJ2-7	TGTGCCAGCAGTAACCCCCCGGGGAGCGGGACCTACGAGCAGTACTTC	CASSNPPGSGTYEQYF
TRBD1	TRBV5-6	.	TRBJ2-3	TGTGCCAGCGGCGATCCGGGACAGAACCTCACAGATACGCAGTATTTT	CASGDPGQNLTDTQYF
TRBD2	TRBV3-1	few	TRBJ2-1	TGTGCCAGCGGACTAGCGGGAGGCCTAGGGGTCTTC	CASGLAGGLGVF
.	TRBV6-5	medium-sized	TRBJ2-5	TGTGCCAGCAGTTACGTTCAGGGAGAGACCCAGTACTTC	CASSYVQGETQYF
.	TRBV11-2	.	TRBJ2-2	TGTGCCAGCAGCTTAGAAGACTTCACCGGGGAGCTGTTTTTT	CASSLEDFTGELFF
.	TRBV29-1	.	TRBJ1-2	TGCAGCGTTGAGAGCGGAGAAGGCTACACCTTC	CSVESGEGYTF
TRBD1	TRBV12-5	few	TRBJ2-5	TGTGCTAGTGGTTTGGTCCCCGGACAGGGGGAAGAGACCCAGTACTTC	CASGLVPGQGEETQYF
.	TRBV25-1	.	TRBJ2-5	TGTGCCAGCGGTGAATTAAGGCTGGGCGGGGAAGAGACCCAGTACTTC	CASGELRLGGEETQYF
.	TRBV5-1	few	TRBJ1-2	TGCGCCAGCAGCTTGGACGGGGACGGCTACACCTTC	CASSLDGDGYTF